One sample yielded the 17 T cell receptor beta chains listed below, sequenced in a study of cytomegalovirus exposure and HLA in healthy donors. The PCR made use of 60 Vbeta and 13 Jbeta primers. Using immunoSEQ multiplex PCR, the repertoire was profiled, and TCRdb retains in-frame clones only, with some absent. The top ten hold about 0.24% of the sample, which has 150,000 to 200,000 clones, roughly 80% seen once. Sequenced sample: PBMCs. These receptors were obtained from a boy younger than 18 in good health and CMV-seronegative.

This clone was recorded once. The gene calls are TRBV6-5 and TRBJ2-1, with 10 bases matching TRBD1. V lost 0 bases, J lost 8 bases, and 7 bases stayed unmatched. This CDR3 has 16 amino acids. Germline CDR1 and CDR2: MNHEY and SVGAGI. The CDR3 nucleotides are TGTGCCAGCAGTTACTCTAGGACAGGGGGTTCGCATGAGCAGTTCTTC. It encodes CASSYSRTGGSHEQFF.

The CDR3 spells CAWSRKGGLNQPQHF. The CDR3, as DNA: TGTGCCTGGAGCCGGAAAGGGGGCTTAAATCAGCCCCAGCATTTT. The chain joins TRBV30 to TRBJ1-5, with 7 nucleotides matching TRBD1. The CDR3 runs 15 residues. Trimming cost V 3 bases and J 4 bases; bases outside gene matches: 9. Per germline, CDR1 GTSNPN and CDR2 SVGIG (reference sequence).

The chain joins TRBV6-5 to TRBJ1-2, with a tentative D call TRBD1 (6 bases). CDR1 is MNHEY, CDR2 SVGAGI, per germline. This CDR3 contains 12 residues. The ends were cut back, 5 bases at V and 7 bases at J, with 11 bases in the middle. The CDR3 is CASSDRLGGYTF. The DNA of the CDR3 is TGTGCCAGCAGTGACAGGCTGGGTGGCTACACCTTC.

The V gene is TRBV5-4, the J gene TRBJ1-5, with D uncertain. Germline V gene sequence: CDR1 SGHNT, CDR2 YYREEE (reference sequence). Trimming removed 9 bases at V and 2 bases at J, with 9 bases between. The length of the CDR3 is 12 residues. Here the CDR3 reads CATPLGNQPQHF. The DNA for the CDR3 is TGTGCCACCCCCCTAGGCAATCAGCCCCAGCATTTT. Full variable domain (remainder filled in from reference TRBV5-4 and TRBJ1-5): ETGVTQSPTHLIKTRGQQVTLRCSSQSGHNTVSWYQQALGQGPQFIFQYYREEENGRGNFPPRFSGLQFPNYSSELNVNALELDDSALYLCATPLGNQPQHFGDGTRLSIL.

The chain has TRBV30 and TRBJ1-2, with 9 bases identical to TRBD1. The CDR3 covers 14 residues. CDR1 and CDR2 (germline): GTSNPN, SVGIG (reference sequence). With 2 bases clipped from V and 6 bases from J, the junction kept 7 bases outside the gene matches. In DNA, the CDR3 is TGTGCCTGGAGTCGGACAGGGGTGAGGGATGGCTACACCTTC. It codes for CAWSRTGVRDGYTF. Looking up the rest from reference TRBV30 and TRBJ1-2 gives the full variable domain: SQTIHQWPATLVQPVGSPLSLECTVEGTSNPNLYWYRQAAGRGLQLLFYSVGIGQISSEVPQNLSASRPQDRQFILSSKKLLLSDSGFYLCAWSRTGVRDGYTFGSGTRLTVV.

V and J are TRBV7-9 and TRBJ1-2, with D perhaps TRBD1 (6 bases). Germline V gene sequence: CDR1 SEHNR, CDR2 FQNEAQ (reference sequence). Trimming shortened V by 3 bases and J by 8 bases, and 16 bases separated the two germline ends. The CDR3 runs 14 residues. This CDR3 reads CASSFADQGRGYTF. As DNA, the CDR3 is TGTGCCAGCAGCTTCGCAGATCAGGGGAGAGGCTACACCTTC.

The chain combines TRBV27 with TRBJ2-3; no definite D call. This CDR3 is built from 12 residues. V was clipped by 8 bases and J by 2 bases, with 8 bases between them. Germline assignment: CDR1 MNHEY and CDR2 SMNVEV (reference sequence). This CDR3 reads CASSTPTDTQYF. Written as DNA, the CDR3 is TGTGCCAGCTCTACCCCCACAGATACGCAGTATTTT.

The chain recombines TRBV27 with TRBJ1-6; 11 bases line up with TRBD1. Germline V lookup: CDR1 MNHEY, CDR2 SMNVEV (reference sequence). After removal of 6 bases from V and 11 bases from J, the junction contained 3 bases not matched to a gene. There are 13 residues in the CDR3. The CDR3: CASRDRGLPPLHF. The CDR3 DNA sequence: TGTGCCAGCAGGGACAGGGGGCTGCCACCCCTCCACTTT.

The CDR3 region is CASRFGQDGGEQYF. Written as DNA, the CDR3 is TGTGCCAGCAGGTTCGGACAGGACGGGGGCGAGCAGTACTTC. The chain employs TRBV6-5 and TRBJ2-7; the D gene is possibly TRBD1 (7 bases). Germline V gene sequence: CDR1 MNHEY, CDR2 SVGAGI. This CDR3 region has 14 residues. Trimming shortened V by 6 bases and J by 6 bases, and 18 bases separated the two germline ends.

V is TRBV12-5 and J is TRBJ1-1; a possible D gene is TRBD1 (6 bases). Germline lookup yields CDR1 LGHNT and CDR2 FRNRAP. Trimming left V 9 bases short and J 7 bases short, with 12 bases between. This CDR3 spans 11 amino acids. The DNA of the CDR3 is TGTGCTAGCAGGGGTGCGGATGAAGCTTTCTTT. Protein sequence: CASRGADEAFF.

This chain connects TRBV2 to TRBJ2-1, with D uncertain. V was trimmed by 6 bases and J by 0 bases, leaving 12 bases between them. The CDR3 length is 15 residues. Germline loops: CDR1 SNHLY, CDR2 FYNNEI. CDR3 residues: CASSPLLSSYNEQFF. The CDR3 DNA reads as TGTGCCAGCAGCCCACTACTAAGCTCCTACAATGAGCAGTTCTTC. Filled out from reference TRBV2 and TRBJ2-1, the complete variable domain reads EPEVTQTPSHQVTQMGQEVILRCVPISNHLYFYWYRQILGQKVEFLVSFYNNEISEKSEIFDDQFSVERPDGSNFTLKIRSTKLEDSAMYFCASSPLLSSYNEQFFGPGTRLTVL.

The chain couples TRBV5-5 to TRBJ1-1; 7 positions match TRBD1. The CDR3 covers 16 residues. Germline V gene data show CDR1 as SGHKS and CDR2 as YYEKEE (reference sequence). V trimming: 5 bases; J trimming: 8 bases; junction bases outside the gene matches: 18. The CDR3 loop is CASRKALDRVGDEAFF. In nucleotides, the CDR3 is TGTGCCAGCAGGAAGGCCCTCGACAGGGTCGGTGACGAAGCTTTCTTT. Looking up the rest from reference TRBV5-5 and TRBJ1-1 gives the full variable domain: DAGVTQSPTHLIKTRGQQVTLRCSPISGHKSVSWYQQVLGQGPQFIFQYYEKEERGRGNFPDRFSARQFPNYSSELNVNALLLGDSALYLCASRKALDRVGDEAFFGQGTRLTVV.

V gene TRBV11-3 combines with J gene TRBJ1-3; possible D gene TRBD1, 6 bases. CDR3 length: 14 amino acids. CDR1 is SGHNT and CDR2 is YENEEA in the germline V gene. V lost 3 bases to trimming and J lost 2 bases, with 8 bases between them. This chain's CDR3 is CASSFGGTGNTIYF. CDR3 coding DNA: TGTGCCAGCAGCTTTGGGGGCACTGGAAACACCATATATTTT.

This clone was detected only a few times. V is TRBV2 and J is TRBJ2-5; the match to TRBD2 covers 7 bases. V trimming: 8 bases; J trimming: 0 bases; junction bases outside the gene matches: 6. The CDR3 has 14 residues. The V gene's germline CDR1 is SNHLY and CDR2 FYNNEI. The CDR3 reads CASGAGTYQETQYF. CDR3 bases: TGTGCCAGCGGAGCGGGAACGTACCAAGAGACCCAGTACTTC.

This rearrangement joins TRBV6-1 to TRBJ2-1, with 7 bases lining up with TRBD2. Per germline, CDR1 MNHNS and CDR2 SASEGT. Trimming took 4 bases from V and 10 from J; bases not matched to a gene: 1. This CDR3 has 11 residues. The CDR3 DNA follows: TGTGCCAGCAGTGGGGGGGGAGAGCAGTTCTTC. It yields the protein CASSGGGEQFF.

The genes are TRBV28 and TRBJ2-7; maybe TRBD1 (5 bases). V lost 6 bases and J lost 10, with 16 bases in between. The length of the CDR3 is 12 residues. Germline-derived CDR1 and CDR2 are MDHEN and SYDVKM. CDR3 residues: CASRSGGAGQYF. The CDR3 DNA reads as TGTGCCAGCAGATCGGGTGGGGCAGGACAGTACTTC.

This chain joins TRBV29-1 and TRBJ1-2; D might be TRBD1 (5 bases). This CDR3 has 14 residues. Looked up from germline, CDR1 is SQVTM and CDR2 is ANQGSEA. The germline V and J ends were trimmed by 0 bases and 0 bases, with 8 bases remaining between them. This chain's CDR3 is CSVEDRAANYGYTF. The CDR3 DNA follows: TGCAGCGTTGAAGACAGGGCCGCTAACTATGGCTACACCTTC.